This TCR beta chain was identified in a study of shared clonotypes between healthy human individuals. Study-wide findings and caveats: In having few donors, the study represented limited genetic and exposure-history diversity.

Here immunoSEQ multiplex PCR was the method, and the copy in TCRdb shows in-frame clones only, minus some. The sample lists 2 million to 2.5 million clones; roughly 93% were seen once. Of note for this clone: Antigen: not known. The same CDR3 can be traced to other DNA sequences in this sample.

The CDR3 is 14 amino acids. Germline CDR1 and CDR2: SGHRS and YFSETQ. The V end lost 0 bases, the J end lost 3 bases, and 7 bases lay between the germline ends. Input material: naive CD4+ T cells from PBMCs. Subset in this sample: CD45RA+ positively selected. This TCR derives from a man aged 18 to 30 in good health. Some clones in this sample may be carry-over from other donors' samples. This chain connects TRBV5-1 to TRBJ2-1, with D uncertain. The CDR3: CASSLGGSYNEQFF. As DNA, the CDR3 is TGCGCCAGCAGCTTGGGAGGAAGCTACAATGAGCAGTTCTTC.